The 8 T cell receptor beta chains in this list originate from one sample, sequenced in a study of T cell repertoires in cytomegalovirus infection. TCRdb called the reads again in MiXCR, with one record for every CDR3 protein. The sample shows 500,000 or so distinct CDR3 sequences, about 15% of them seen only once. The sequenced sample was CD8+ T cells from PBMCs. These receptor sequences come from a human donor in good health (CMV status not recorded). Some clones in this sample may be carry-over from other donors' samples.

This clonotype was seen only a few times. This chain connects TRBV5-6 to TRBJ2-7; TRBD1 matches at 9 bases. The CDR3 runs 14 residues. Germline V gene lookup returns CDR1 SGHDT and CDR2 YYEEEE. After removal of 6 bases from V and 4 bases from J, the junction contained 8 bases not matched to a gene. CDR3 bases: TGTGCCAGCATCTCCGGGACAGGGTTTTACGAGCAGTACTTC. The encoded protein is CASISGTGFYEQYF.

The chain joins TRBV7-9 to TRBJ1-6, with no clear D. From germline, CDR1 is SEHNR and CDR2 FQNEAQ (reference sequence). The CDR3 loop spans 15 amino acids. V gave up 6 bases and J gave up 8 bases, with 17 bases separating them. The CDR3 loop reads CASSSAVGGHSPLHF. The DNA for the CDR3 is TGTGCCAGCAGTTCTGCGGTCGGAGGTCATTCACCCCTCCACTTT.

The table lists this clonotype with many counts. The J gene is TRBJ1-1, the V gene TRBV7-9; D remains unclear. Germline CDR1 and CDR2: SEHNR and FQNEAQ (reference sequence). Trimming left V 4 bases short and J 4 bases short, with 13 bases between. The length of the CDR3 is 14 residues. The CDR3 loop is CASSSVGFSTEAFF. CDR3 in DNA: TGTGCCAGCAGCTCCGTGGGGTTTAGCACTGAAGCTTTCTTT.

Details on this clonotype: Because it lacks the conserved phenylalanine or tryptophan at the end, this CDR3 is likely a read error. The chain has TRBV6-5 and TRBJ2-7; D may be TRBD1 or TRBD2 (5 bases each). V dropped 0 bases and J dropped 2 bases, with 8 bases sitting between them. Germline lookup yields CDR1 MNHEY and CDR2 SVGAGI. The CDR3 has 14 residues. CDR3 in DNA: TGTGCCAGCAGTTACTCGCTGGGGGCCTACGAGCAGTACTTA. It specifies CASSYSLGAYEQYL.

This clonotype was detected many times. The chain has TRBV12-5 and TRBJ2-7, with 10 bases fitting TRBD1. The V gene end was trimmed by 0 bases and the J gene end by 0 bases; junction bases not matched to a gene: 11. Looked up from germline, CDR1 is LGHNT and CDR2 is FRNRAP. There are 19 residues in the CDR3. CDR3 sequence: CASGLVPRVRTGGSYEQYF. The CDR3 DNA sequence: TGTGCTAGTGGTTTGGTCCCTCGGGTAAGGACAGGGGGCTCCTACGAGCAGTACTTC.

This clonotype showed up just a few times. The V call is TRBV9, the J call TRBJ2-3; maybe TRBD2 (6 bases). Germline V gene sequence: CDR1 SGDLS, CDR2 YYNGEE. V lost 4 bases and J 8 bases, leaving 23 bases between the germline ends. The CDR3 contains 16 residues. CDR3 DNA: TGTGCCAGCAGCCCTCAACGGGGACTTCAGATGGGTACGCAGTATTTT. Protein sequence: CASSPQRGLQMGTQYF.

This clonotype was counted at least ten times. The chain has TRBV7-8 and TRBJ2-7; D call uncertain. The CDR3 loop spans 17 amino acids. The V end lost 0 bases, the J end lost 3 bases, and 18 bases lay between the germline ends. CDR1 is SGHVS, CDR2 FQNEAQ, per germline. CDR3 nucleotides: TGTGCCAGCAGCTTAGCGGGCACCTACGAAGTTGGCTACGAGCAGTACTTC. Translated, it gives CASSLAGTYEVGYEQYF.

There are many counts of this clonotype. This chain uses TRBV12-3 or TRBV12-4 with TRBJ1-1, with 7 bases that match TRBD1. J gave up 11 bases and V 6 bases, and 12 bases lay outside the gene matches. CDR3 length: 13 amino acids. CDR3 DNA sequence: TGTGCCAGCAGGGAACAGAAGGGGGCCGCGGCTTTCTTT. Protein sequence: CASREQKGAAAFF.